A selection of T cell receptor beta chains follows, all from one sample in a study of shared clonotypes between healthy human individuals. TCRdb keeps only in-frame clones here, not all; method: immunoSEQ multiplex PCR. The data hold 2 million to 2.5 million clones, with under 97% observed a single time. The sequenced sample was naive CD4+ T cells sorted from blood. These TCRs come from a man younger than 35 in good health. CDR3s include the opening cysteine and the closing phenylalanine or tryptophan. Each record gives: J gene, clone size, D gene, V gene, CDR3 protein. A D gene is named only where the DNA matches it firmly. The size of a clone is reported for some rows only, either as once, few or many, or as a class for expanded clones.

>TRBJ1-2|.|.|TRBV6-1
CASSDEGIGGYTF
>TRBJ2-7|.|.|TRBV6-1
CASTLRGGPEQYF
>TRBJ1-1|.|.|TRBV30
CAWSVRRNTEAFF
>TRBJ2-3|.|.|TRBV2
CASSGVIGRTDTQYF
>TRBJ2-7|.|.|TRBV6-1
CASSAIAWQSDEQYF
>TRBJ2-5|.|.|TRBV9
CASSVGPQETQYF
>TRBJ2-7|.|.|TRBV12-5
CASGLVGEQYF
>TRBJ1-1|.|.|TRBV7-9
CASSRQTTEAFF
>TRBJ2-2|.|.|TRBV5-6
CASSLGTANTGELFF
>TRBJ1-2|.|.|TRBV10-3
CAISESRDTEGYTF
>TRBJ2-7|.|.|TRBV5-3
CAGALGGRFPYEQYF
>TRBJ2-7|.|TRBD2|TRBV5-1
CASSLLAGGSYEQYF
>TRBJ1-1|.|TRBD1|TRBV30
CAWSSGTEAAEAFF
>TRBJ2-2|.|TRBD1|TRBV5-1
CASSLRRVQGAPTNTGELFF
>TRBJ1-1|.|.|TRBV10-3
CAISDFGLSEAFF
>TRBJ2-2|.|.|TRBV7-3
CASSFSRTGELFF
>TRBJ2-2|.|.|TRBV5-1
CASRPDGRRVPGELFF
>TRBJ1-5|.|.|TRBV30
CAWGRGQPQHF
>TRBJ2-3|few|.|TRBV7-6
CASSARITDTQYF
>TRBJ2-2|.|TRBD2|TRBV5-1
CASSWLAGGNTGELFF
>TRBJ2-3|.|TRBD2|TRBV11-2
CASSFGLAGPPDTQYF
>TRBJ2-3|.|.|TRBV11-2
CASSLEGDDRDTQYF
>TRBJ2-3|.|.|TRBV2
CASSQEWSDTQYF
>TRBJ2-7|.|.|TRBV5-1
CASSLTREYYEQYF
>TRBJ1-5|.|.|TRBV2
CASSEGQARGPQHF
>TRBJ1-6|.|.|TRBV6-5
CASRQENSPLHF
>TRBJ2-3|.|.|TRBV6-1
CASSEIADTQYF
>TRBJ1-3|.|.|TRBV30
CACGARPFSGNTIYF
>TRBJ2-1|.|.|TRBV5-4
CASSLTGSFNEQFF
>TRBJ1-6|.|.|TRBV28
CASTLQGYNSPLHF
>TRBJ2-7|.|.|TRBV5-6
CASSFGGKVYEQYF
>TRBJ1-1|.|.|TRBV6-5
CASSYFTAGEAFF
>TRBJ2-5|.|.|TRBV10-3
CAISESLVVQETQYF
>TRBJ1-3|.|.|TRBV5-6
CASSFADSLVSGNTIYF
>TRBJ2-1|.|.|TRBV11-2
CASSLRLGPYNEQFF
>TRBJ1-1|once|.|TRBV18
CASSHSQGGSVDGTEAFF
>TRBJ2-1|.|TRBD1|TRBV18
CASWRDRVSAHDEQFF